Described below is a single T cell receptor beta chain sequence and its context. Sequenced by immunoSEQ multiplex PCR; TCRdb stores in-frame clones only, minus some. This sample has 150,000 to 200,000 clones, with 91% found just once. Trimming removed 4 bases from V and 7 bases from J, with 14 bases in between. Germline V lookup: CDR1 WSHSY, CDR2 SAAADI. CDR3 length: 13 residues. This specimen belongs to a study of control samples from healthy donors and cancer patients. The sequence was collected from a middle-aged woman in good health. Sequencing was carried out using blood. This sequence joins TRBV10-2 and TRBJ2-7; D ambiguous. CDR3: CASSAGSLGEQYF. The CDR3 DNA is TGCGCCAGCAGTGCCGGTTCTTTGGGGGAGCAGTACTTC.